This passage covers 27 T cell receptor beta chains from one sample sequenced in a study of T-cell reconstitution after alpha-beta-depleted transplantation in children listed by TCRdb under 2016. Overall results and qualifications from the work: Over subsequent months, a decline in hyperexpanded clone frequencies was noted, and after one year, T-cell counts and TCRbeta diversity were mostly ascribed to newly produced T cells.

Their antigen targets remain unknown. Libraries were built with PCR. Sequencing was performed on an Illumina HiSeq 2500. To normalize quantification of the TCRbeta repertoire, the TCR libraries were built with molecular barcoding that relied on unique molecular identifiers. The public reads were run again by TCRdb, first through fastp at Q25 and then through MiXCR, and only productive beta chains were kept. Every entry covers one CDR3 protein and lists the most common genes and DNA from its rows. Across this sample there are some 300,000 distinct CDR3 sequences, with around 7.1% seen only once. The top ten clones comprise about 8.2% of the sample. The intended sense of this specimen's treatment or condition label: allogeneic hematopoietic cell transplantation with graft depleted of TCRalphabeta T cells and CD19 B cells. Source: peripheral blood, taken 360 days after TCRalphabeta/CD19-depleted stem cell transplant. The receptors were sampled from a female patient aged 2 to 10 who had a stem cell transplant for Fanconi anemia, so the T cells may come from the graft donor.

With regard to this clonotype: This may arise from a read error, as a much more abundant clone is one base away. This chain connects TRBV20-1 to TRBJ1-6; D is unclear. CDR3 size: 11 residues. The V gene's germline CDR1 is DFQATT and CDR2 SNEGSKA (reference sequence). The CDR3 nucleotides are TGCAGTGCTACAGGCAATTCATCCCTCCACTTT. The encoded protein is CSATGNSSLHF.

This chain uses TRBV4-2 with TRBJ2-2; no clear D gene. CDR1 is LGHNA, CDR2 YNFKEQ, per germline. This CDR3 contains 17 residues. The V and J ends lost 0 bases and 2 bases respectively, with 13 bases between them. CDR3 in amino acids: CASSQESWGYNTGELFF. CDR3 sequence (DNA): TGTGCCAGCAGCCAAGAAAGTTGGGGTTACAACACCGGGGAGCTGTTTTTT.

This rearrangement joins TRBV19 to TRBJ1-6, with D possibly TRBD1 on 6 matching bases. Germline values: CDR1 LNHDA, CDR2 SQIVND (reference sequence). V lost 6 bases and J lost 7, with 10 bases in between. The CDR3 runs to 13 residues. The CDR3 is CASRTGLNSPLHF. The CDR3 region has the DNA TGTGCCAGTAGGACAGGTTTAAATTCACCCCTCCACTTT.

This rearrangement joins TRBV11-3 to TRBJ2-1, with D uncertain. Germline V gene sequence: CDR1 SGHNT, CDR2 YENEEA. V lost 0 bases to trimming and J lost 4 bases, with 10 bases between them. The CDR3 covers 15 residues. The DNA of the CDR3 is TGTGCCAGCAGCTTAGAGGGCGTAAGTTACAATGAGCAGTTCTTC. Its translation is CASSLEGVSYNEQFF.

Many counts were recorded for this clonotype. A much larger clone lies a single base off, so this may be a read error. The chain uses TRBV7-6 and TRBJ1-1; unclear D gene. The CDR3 has 13 amino acids. Germline CDR1 and CDR2: SGHVS and FNYEAQ. The V end was cut by 0 bases, the J end by 1 base, with 3 bases between. The CDR3 here is CASSLAPNTEAFF. CDR3 DNA: TGTGCCAGCAGCTTAGCACCGAACACTGAAGCTTTCTTT.

Ten or more counts support this clonotype. The chain recombines TRBV5-6 with TRBJ2-5, with TRBD1 identical over 8 bases. With V trimmed by 1 base and J by 5 bases, 4 bases remained unmatched. The CDR3 sequence is 14 residues long. Germline loops: CDR1 SGHDT, CDR2 YYEEEE. The CDR3: CASSLTGGMETQYF. CDR3 nucleotides: TGTGCCAGCAGCTTGACAGGGGGTATGGAGACCCAGTACTTC.

The chain carries TRBV2 and TRBJ1-3, with D possibly matching TRBD1 (5 bases). V lost 8 bases and J 3 bases, leaving 11 bases between the germline ends. The CDR3 has 13 residues. Germline V gene sequence: CDR1 SNHLY, CDR2 FYNNEI. CDR3 sequence reads: CASHDRVGNTIYF. The CDR3 nucleotides are TGTGCCAGCCACGACAGAGTTGGAAACACCATATATTTT.

This clonotype showed up many times. V usage is TRBV6-5 and J usage is TRBJ2-1; the match to TRBD2 covers 8 bases. The length of the CDR3 is 17 residues. Germline CDR1 is MNHEY and CDR2 is SVGAGI. With V trimmed by 0 bases and J by 7 bases, 11 bases remained unmatched. CDR3 protein: CASSYSRITGGRNEQFF. The CDR3 DNA is TGTGCCAGCAGTTACTCGAGGATAACGGGGGGGAGGAATGAGCAGTTCTTC.

This clonotype appeared many times. This chain links TRBV4-1 with TRBJ1-5; D unclear. Germline CDR1 MGHRA, CDR2 YSYEKL. The CDR3 covers 13 residues. V lost 2 bases and J lost 5, with 7 bases in between. The CDR3 DNA reads as TGCGCCAGCAGCCAATTCAAGGATCAGCCCCAGCATTTT. Protein: CASSQFKDQPQHF.

This clonotype was seen repeatedly, ten times or more. The V call is TRBV27, the J call TRBJ2-7; D gene ambiguous. Trimming pared 5 bases from V and 5 bases from J, leaving 13 bases between. The CDR3 totals 13 residues. Per germline, CDR1 MNHEY and CDR2 SMNVEV (reference sequence). This CDR3 reads CASSPLLLNEQYF. CDR3 sequence (DNA): TGTGCCAGCAGTCCACTCCTCCTCAACGAGCAGTACTTC.

This clonotype was counted only a few times. The rearrangement links TRBV3-1 to TRBJ2-4; 8 bases align to TRBD1. Trimming removed 6 bases from V and 0 bases from J; junction bases left unmatched: 13. CDR3 length equals 18 residues. The germline gives CDR1 LGHDT, CDR2 YNNKEL (reference sequence). This chain's CDR3 is CASRPPDREMGAKNIQYF. The DNA of the CDR3 is TGTGCCAGCAGGCCTCCGGACAGGGAGATGGGAGCCAAAAACATTCAGTACTTC.

This clonotype came up a few times. The chain joins TRBV5-1 to TRBJ2-3, with D uncertain. V shed 4 bases and J shed 0 bases, with 12 bases lying between them. Germline V CDR1 and CDR2: SGHRS, YFSETQ. The CDR3 has 15 amino acids. The CDR3 spells CASSPLTTSTDTQYF. CDR3 sequence (DNA): TGCGCCAGCAGCCCGCTGACAACTAGCACAGATACGCAGTATTTT.

This clonotype was found a few times. V is TRBV6-4 and J is TRBJ2-1; 7 positions match TRBD2. The V gene's germline CDR1 is MRHNA and CDR2 SNTAGT. The trim removed 3 bases at V and 7 bases at J, leaving 6 bases unmatched. The CDR3 totals 14 residues. DNA of the CDR3: TGTGCCAGCAGTGAGTGGGAGGGCCGGAATGAGCAGTTCTTC. The encoded protein is CASSEWEGRNEQFF.

This clonotype was seen more than once but under ten times. The chain uses TRBV11-2 and TRBJ2-5; TRBD2 matches 11 bases. V shed 4 bases, J shed 4 bases, and the junction held 8 bases outside the gene matches. The CDR3 consists of 16 residues. Germline-derived CDR1 and CDR2 are SGHAT and FQNNGV. Here the CDR3 DNA reads TGTGCCAGCAGCTCTAGCGGGGGGTGGGTTGCAGAGACCCAGTACTTC. The encoded protein is CASSSSGGWVAETQYF.

The genes are TRBV7-9 and TRBJ2-3; 13 nucleotides align to TRBD2. The CDR3 is 17 residues long. Germline CDR1 and CDR2: SEHNR and FQNEAQ (reference sequence). V lost 4 bases to trimming and J lost 3 bases; unmatched junction nucleotides: 7. This CDR3 reads CASSSLPGLAGTDTQYF. The CDR3 DNA follows: TGTGCCAGCAGCTCCCTACCGGGACTAGCGGGAACAGATACGCAGTATTTT. The entire variable domain, with the rest obtained from reference TRBV7-9 and TRBJ2-3, is as follows: DTGVSQNPRHKITKRGQNVTFRCDPISEHNRLYWYRQTLGQGPEFLTYFQNEAQLEKSRLLSDRFSAERPKGSFSTLEIQRTEQGDSAMYLCASSSLPGLAGTDTQYFGPGTRLTVL.

This clonotype was counted ten times or more. The chain joins TRBV7-2 to TRBJ2-1; tentatively, D is TRBD2 (5 bases). This CDR3 comprises 17 residues. V shed 2 bases and J shed 4 bases, with 18 bases lying between them. CDR1 and CDR2 from the germline V gene are SGHTA and FQGNSA. The DNA for the CDR3 is TGTGCCAGCAGCTTATCCGTCGGGAACGCAGGTTACAATGAGCAGTTCTTC. Amino acid sequence: CASSLSVGNAGYNEQFF.

V is TRBV11-2 and J is TRBJ1-1; weak D call: TRBD1 (5 bases). Per germline, CDR1 SGHAT and CDR2 FQNNGV. V was cut by 5 bases and J by 7 bases, with 17 bases left in between. This CDR3 is 14 amino acids long. The CDR3 loop reads CASSPLAGKGEAFF. CDR3 coding DNA: TGTGCCAGCAGCCCCCTGGCAGGGAAAGGTGAAGCTTTCTTT.

This chain uses TRBV28 with TRBJ2-2, with 9 nucleotides matching TRBD1. The CDR3 is 14 amino acids. Germline V gene sequence: CDR1 MDHEN, CDR2 SYDVKM. The junction had 4 bases not matched to a gene; V was cut back by 7 bases and J by 4 bases. For the CDR3, the DNA is TGTGCCAGCACGCGGACAGGGGCCACCGGGGAGCTGTTTTTT. This sequence encodes CASTRTGATGELFF.

This clonotype was counted many times. V gene TRBV5-1 combines with J gene TRBJ2-1; 9 positions agree with TRBD2. After removal of 4 bases from V and 4 bases from J, the junction contained 9 bases not matched to a gene. This CDR3 is 16 amino acids long. Per germline, CDR1 SGHRS and CDR2 YFSETQ. Here the CDR3 reads CASSLGASGGYNEQFF. The CDR3 bases are TGCGCCAGCAGCCTCGGGGCGAGCGGGGGGTACAATGAGCAGTTCTTC.

This clonotype was detected only a few times. Written as DNA, the CDR3 is TGTGCCAGCAGTGAAGGCGGGGAAGAGACCCAGTACTTC. The encoded protein is CASSEGGEETQYF. This chain uses TRBV2 with TRBJ2-5; a possible D gene is TRBD2 (6 bases). V was trimmed by 1 base and J by 3 bases, leaving 6 bases between them. The germline V gene encodes CDR1 SNHLY and CDR2 FYNNEI. The CDR3 length is 13 residues.

The chain is built from TRBV28 and TRBJ1-4; maybe TRBD1 (5 bases). Trimming pared 6 bases from V and 4 bases from J, leaving 12 bases between. The CDR3 contains 14 residues. Looked up from germline, CDR1 is MDHEN and CDR2 is SYDVKM. The CDR3 loop reads CASSDSGDNEKLFF. The CDR3 nucleotides are TGTGCCAGCAGCGACAGTGGGGATAATGAAAAACTGTTTTTT.

This clonotype was detected a few times. The rearrangement uses TRBV6-1 and TRBJ1-2; 7 bases fit TRBD1. CDR1 is MNHNS, CDR2 SASEGT, per germline. The CDR3 has 16 amino acids. After removal of 6 bases from V and 4 bases from J, the junction contained 14 bases not matched to a gene. The CDR3 loop is CASSDLSQGKAYGYTF. In nucleotides, the CDR3 is TGTGCCAGCAGCGACCTATCACAGGGGAAGGCCTATGGCTACACCTTC.

In this sample, this clonotype turned up a few times. This chain links TRBV9 with TRBJ2-3; D may be TRBD2 (6 bases). This CDR3 region has 17 residues. V lost 3 bases and J 4 bases, leaving 21 bases between the germline ends. The germline V gene encodes CDR1 SGDLS and CDR2 YYNGEE. The CDR3 reads CASSEGRLVWLSDTQYF. CDR3 DNA: TGTGCCAGCAGCGAGGGGAGACTAGTGTGGTTGTCAGATACGCAGTATTTT. The full variable domain, rest sourced from reference TRBV9 and TRBJ2-3, is DSGVTQTPKHLITATGQRVTLRCSPRSGDLSVYWYQQSLDQGLQFLIQYYNGEERAKGNILERFSAQQFPDLHSELNLSSLELGDSALYFCASSEGRLVWLSDTQYFGPGTRLTVL.

This rearrangement joins TRBV7-2 to TRBJ2-1; a weak D match, TRBD1 (5 bases). The germline V gene encodes CDR1 SGHTA and CDR2 FQGNSA. V shed 7 bases and J shed 6 bases, with 16 bases lying between them. This CDR3 contains 14 residues. This CDR3 reads CASNEQGPSNEQFF. DNA for the CDR3: TGTGCCAGCAACGAGCAGGGCCCTTCCAATGAGCAGTTCTTC.

There are a few counts of this clonotype. The rearrangement joins TRBV11-2 to TRBJ2-7, with D unclear. The CDR3 runs to 15 residues. Germline lookup yields CDR1 SGHAT and CDR2 FQNNGV. Trimming removed 0 bases at V and 1 base at J, with 10 bases between. The CDR3 DNA reads TGTGCCAGCAGCTTAGATCAGGCAGGTTCCTACGAGCAGTACTTC. Protein product: CASSLDQAGSYEQYF.

Ten or more counts support this clonotype. J is TRBJ2-3 and V is TRBV20-1; 7 nucleotides line up with TRBD2. The CDR3 loop spans 18 amino acids. The V and J ends lost 5 bases and 2 bases, in that order; junction bases with no gene match: 19. Germline V gene sequence: CDR1 DFQATT, CDR2 SNEGSKA (reference sequence). CDR3: CSAEEVQRGIYATDTQYF. The CDR3 nucleotides read TGCAGTGCTGAGGAGGTCCAGCGGGGAATATACGCCACAGATACGCAGTATTTT.

The sample holds many counts of this clonotype. The chain carries TRBV24-1 and TRBJ2-4; D uncertain. Germline V lookup: CDR1 KGHDR, CDR2 SFDVKD. The length of the CDR3 is 15 residues. Trimming left V 5 bases short and J 0 bases short, with 10 bases between. CDR3 amino acids: CATSGIRLAKNIQYF. CDR3 sequence (DNA): TGTGCCACCAGTGGGATCCGGTTAGCCAAAAACATTCAGTACTTC.